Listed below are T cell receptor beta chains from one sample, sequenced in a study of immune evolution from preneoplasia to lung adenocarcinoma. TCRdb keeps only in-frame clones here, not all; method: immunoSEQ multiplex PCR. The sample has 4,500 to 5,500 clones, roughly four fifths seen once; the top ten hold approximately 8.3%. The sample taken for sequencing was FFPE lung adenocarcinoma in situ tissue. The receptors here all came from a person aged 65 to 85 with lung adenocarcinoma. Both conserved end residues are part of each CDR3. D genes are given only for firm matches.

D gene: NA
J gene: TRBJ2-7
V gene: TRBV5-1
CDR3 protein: CASSLVTGAYEQYF
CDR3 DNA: TGCGCCAGCAGCTTGGTGACGGGAGCCTACGAGCAGTACTTC

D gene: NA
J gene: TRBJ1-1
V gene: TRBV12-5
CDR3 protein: CASGKTLGDTEAFF
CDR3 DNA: TGTGCTAGTGGTAAGACCCTAGGGGACACTGAAGCTTTCTTT

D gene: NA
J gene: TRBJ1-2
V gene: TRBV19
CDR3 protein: CASRQDSYGYTF
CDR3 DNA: TGTGCCAGTAGACAGGACAGCTATGGCTACACCTTC

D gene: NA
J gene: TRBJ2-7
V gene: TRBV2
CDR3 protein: CASSELVNSYEQYF
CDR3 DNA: TGTGCCAGCAGTGAGCTGGTAAATTCCTACGAGCAGTACTTC

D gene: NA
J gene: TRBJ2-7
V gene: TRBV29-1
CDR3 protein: CSVEGGNEQYF
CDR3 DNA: TGCAGCGTCGAGGGGGGGAACGAGCAGTACTTC

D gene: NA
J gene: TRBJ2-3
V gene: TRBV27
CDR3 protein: CASSLYAKAQGGAGYTQYF
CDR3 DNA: TGTGCCAGCAGTTTATACGCCAAGGCTCAGGGCGGGGCAGGGTATACGCAGTATTTT

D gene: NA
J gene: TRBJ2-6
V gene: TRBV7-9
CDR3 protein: CASSWGGISLVSWANVLTF
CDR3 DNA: TGTGCCAGCAGTTGGGGCGGGATCTCCTTAGTCTCTTGGGCCAACGTCCTGACTTTC

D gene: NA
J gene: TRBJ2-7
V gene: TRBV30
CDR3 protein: CAWSGVGRGAYEQYF
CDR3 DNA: TGTGCCTGGAGTGGAGTGGGCAGGGGGGCCTACGAGCAGTACTTC

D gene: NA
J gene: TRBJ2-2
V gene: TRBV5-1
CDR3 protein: CASSPYITGELFF
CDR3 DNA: TGCGCCAGCAGCCCTTACATTACCGGGGAGCTGTTTTTT

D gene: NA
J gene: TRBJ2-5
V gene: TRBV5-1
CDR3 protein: CASSFEGLVETQYF
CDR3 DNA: TGCGCCAGCAGCTTTGAAGGACTGGTGGAGACCCAGTACTTC